This T cell receptor beta chain was found in a study of blood T cell repertoires in COVID-19. Study-wide context: COVID-19 samples from acute and convalescent phases originated in the United States, Italy and Spain.

Resolution of symptoms, clearance, or two negative PCRs was present in recovered Cohort 3 donors. Libraries were prepared by immunoSEQ multiplex PCR; TCRdb keeps only in-frame clonotypes and omits some of them. The sample includes approximately 390,000 clones, roughly 89% of them seen just once. The V end lost 7 bases, the J end lost 2 bases, and 17 bases lay between the germline ends. Germline CDR1 SNHLY, CDR2 FYNNEI. The CDR3 sequence is 16 residues long. The rearrangement uses TRBV2 and TRBJ1-4, with D tentatively TRBD1 (5 bases). This sequence originates from a woman between 50 and 59 years old who had recovered from COVID-19. Sample: PBMCs or T cells enriched from blood (not recorded which). In DNA form, the CDR3 reads TGTGCCAGCACCGTCCGGAGGGCAGGGACTAATGAAAAACTGTTTTTT. Its protein is CASTVRRAGTNEKLFF.